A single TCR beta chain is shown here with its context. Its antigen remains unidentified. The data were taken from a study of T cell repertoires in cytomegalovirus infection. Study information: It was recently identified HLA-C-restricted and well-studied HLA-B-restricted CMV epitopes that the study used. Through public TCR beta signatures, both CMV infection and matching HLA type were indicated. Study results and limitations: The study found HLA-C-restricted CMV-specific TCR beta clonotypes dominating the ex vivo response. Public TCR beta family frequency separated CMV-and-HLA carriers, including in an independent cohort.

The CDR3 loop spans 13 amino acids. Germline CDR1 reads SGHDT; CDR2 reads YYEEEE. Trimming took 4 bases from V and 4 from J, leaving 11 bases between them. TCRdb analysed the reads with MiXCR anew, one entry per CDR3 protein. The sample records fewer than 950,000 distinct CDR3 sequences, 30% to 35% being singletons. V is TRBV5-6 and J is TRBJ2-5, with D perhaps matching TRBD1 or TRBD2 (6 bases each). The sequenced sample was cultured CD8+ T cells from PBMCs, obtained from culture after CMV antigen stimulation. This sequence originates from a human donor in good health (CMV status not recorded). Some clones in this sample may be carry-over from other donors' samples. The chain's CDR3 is CASSPKGGETQYF. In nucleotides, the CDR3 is TGTGCCAGCAGCCCTAAGGGGGGAGAGACCCAGTACTTC.